These 8 T cell receptor beta chains came from one sample sequenced in a study of monozygotic twins with inflammatory bowel disease. TCRdb reprocessed the 5' RACE reads and keeps a single row for each CDR3 protein, giving no DNA. The ten most abundant clones cover 2.4% of a sample with approximately 400,000 distinct CDR3 sequences. The sequenced sample consisted of blood. The receptor set was obtained from a human donor with ulcerative colitis or Crohn's disease, or a healthy co-twin of an affected twin (not recorded which).

This chain connects TRBV5-1 to TRBJ1-2. Germline CDR1 and CDR2: SGHRS and YFSETQ. CDR3 length equals 16 residues. The CDR3 is CASSSTVARGDYGYTF.

J is TRBJ1-4 and V is TRBV30; TCRdb lists TRBD1, though no DNA is available to test this call. The CDR3 covers 16 residues. The V gene's germline CDR1 is GTSNPN and CDR2 SVGIG (reference sequence). The CDR3 region is CAWSPYTTGGEKKLFF. Using reference TRBV30 and TRBJ1-4 for the parts outside the CDR3, the full variable domain is SQTIHQWPATLVQPVGSPLSLECTVEGTSNPNLYWYRQAAGRGLQLLFYSVGIGQISSEVPQNLSASRPQDRQFILSSKKLLLSDSGFYLCAWSPYTTGGEKKLFFGSGTQLSVL.

This chain connects TRBV5-1 to TRBJ2-3. Germline V lookup: CDR1 SGHRS, CDR2 YFSETQ. CDR3 size: 16 residues. The CDR3 reads CASSLAVGFGSDTQYF.

The chain couples TRBV6-5 to TRBJ1-2. Germline V gene sequence: CDR1 MNHEY, CDR2 SVGAGI. The CDR3 contains 12 residues. The CDR3 spells CASRRPSYGYTF.

This sequence joins TRBV21-1 and TRBJ1-1; no DNA is available, so the TRBD1 call from TCRdb remains unchecked. TRBV21-1 is a known pseudogene. The CDR3 consists of 14 residues. The CDR3 sequence: CASSKKGGGTEAFF.

The chain combines TRBV20-1 with TRBJ1-3. The CDR3 extends over 13 amino acids. CDR1 DFQATT and CDR2 SNEGSKA come from the germline V gene (reference sequence). This CDR3 is CSARTLRGNTIYF.

The chain joins TRBV5-1 to TRBJ2-2; TCRdb lists TRBD2, though no DNA is available to test this call. Germline V gene lookup returns CDR1 SGHRS and CDR2 YFSETQ. The CDR3 runs to 19 residues. The CDR3: CASSLMTSGRATDTGELFF.

The V call is TRBV30, the J call TRBJ2-3; TCRdb's D call, TRBD1, is unchecked because there is no DNA. From germline, CDR1 is GTSNPN and CDR2 SVGIG (reference sequence). CDR3 size: 13 residues. CDR3 region: CAWSVSWGDTQYF.